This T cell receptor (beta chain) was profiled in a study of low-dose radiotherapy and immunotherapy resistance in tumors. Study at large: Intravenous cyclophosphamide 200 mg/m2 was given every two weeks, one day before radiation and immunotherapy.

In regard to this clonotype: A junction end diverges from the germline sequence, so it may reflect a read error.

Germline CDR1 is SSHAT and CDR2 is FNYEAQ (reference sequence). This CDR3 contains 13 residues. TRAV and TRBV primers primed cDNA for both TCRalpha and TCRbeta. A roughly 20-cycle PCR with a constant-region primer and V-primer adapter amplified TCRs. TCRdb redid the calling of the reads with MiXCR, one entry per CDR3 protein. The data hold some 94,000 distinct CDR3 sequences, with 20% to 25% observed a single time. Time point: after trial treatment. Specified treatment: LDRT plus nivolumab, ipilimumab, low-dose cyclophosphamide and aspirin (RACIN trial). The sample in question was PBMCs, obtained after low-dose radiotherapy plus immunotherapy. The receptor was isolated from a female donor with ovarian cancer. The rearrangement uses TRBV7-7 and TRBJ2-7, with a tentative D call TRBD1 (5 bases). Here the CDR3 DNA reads TGTGCTAGCAGCTTAGACAGTAAAGACGAGCAGTACTTC. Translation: CASSLDSKDEQYF.